The T cell receptor beta chain described here comes from a study of cytomegalovirus exposure and HLA in healthy donors. Points on this clone: Its antigen is still unknown.

This PCR relied on a set of 60 Vbeta primers and 13 Jbeta primers. Sequencing was performed with immunoSEQ multiplex PCR; in TCRdb, only in-frame clones are kept and a portion is missing. The sample records about 130,000 clones, roughly 80% being singletons. CDR1 and CDR2 from the germline V gene are ENHRY and SYGVKD. The CDR3 runs to 16 residues. The V end lost 0 bases, the J end lost 7 bases, and 13 bases lay between the germline ends. Points from the study as a whole: Many donors carried some public TCRs, although rarity characterized most TCR sequences. The analysis excluded some indistinguishable V segments, including TRBV6-2 and TRBV6-3.

V gene TRBV10-3 combines with J gene TRBJ1-6; no clear D gene. The sequencing input was PBMCs. The clonotype was recovered from a female donor in good health and CMV-seronegative. CDR3 DNA: TGTGCCATCAGTGAGTCGAGGGTCTCACGAAATTCACCCCTCCACTTT. Amino acids: CAISESRVSRNSPLHF.